This TCR beta chain was observed in a study of control samples from healthy donors and cancer patients. Germline CDR1 and CDR2: GTSNPN and SVGIG (reference sequence). V lost 0 bases, J lost 2 bases, and 4 bases lay in between. The CDR3 loop spans 12 amino acids. The protocol was immunoSEQ multiplex PCR, while the TCRdb copy is restricted to in-frame clones and leaves out a portion. The sample lists 140,000 or so clones, around 94% occurring once. Specimen: PBMCs. V usage is TRBV30 and J usage is TRBJ2-5, with D unclear. The sequence was obtained from a man aged 60 to 69 with colorectal cancer. CDR3 protein: CAWSVQQETQYF. For the CDR3, the DNA is TGTGCCTGGAGTGTCCAGCAAGAGACCCAGTACTTC.